This T cell receptor (beta chain) emerged from a study of identical twins. Study results and caveats: The abundant beta clonotypes from cord blood had fewer insertions, and memory repertoires had none of this. Invariant MAIT and iNKT cells could partly confound zero-insertion analyses.

A universal primer binding site was introduced by template switching. The final cDNA contained unique molecular identifiers. One entry per CDR3 protein results from TCRdb running MiXCR on the 5' RACE reads. This table holds nearly 900,000 distinct CDR3 sequences, 9% to 15% found once. For this clonotype: Antigen unknown.

V was cut by 3 bases and J by 4 bases, with 4 bases left in between. The CDR3 covers 11 residues. These sequences were also reported in another study, on yellow fever vaccine responses in identical twins.

The sample consisted of PBMCs. The chain has TRBV23-1 and TRBJ2-7; D gene ambiguous. TRBV23-1 qualifies as an ORF whose function is uncertain. This TCR was sampled from a woman aged 18-35 years in good health. CDR3 residues: CASSQEYEQYV. The CDR3 DNA sequence: TGCGCCAGCAGTCAGGAGTACGAGCAGTACGTC.